The source of this T cell receptor (beta chain) is a study of CD8+CD57+ T cells in acquired aplastic anemia. Study context: On average, sorted CD4+ and CD8+ cells gave around 3 ug of DNA. Broader study findings: Patients and controls shared roughly 28 CD8+ CDR3 sequences, which appeared highly expressed in patients and within their immunodominant clones. CD8+ Simpson's diversity in patients was not significantly different from that in controls.

Genomic DNA was employed as the template in profiling TCR beta VDJ and CDR3. Using its own MiXCR run on the reads, TCRdb lists one record per CDR3 protein. The data hold under 350,000 distinct CDR3 sequences, with about three fifths observed a single time. Those patients picked for sequencing had displayed CD8+CD57+ cell expansion on flow cytometry. There was no therapy given to any patient before the blood sampling took place. The CDR3 extends over 16 amino acids. CDR1 and CDR2 (germline): PRHDT, FYEKMQ (reference sequence). Trimming removed 5 bases from V and 4 bases from J; junction bases left unmatched: 9. Comments on this clonotype: The antigen is not known.

Sequencing was performed on sorted CD4+, CD8+, or CD8+CD57+ T cells (not recorded which) from PBMCs. V and J are TRBV13 and TRBJ2-7, with 12 bases fitting TRBD2. The clonotype was recovered from a human donor with aplastic anemia. CDR3 in amino acids: CASSTRTSGALYEQYF. The CDR3 DNA is TGTGCCAGCAGCACCCGGACTAGCGGGGCTTTATACGAGCAGTACTTC.